This T cell receptor beta chain was sequenced in a study of cytomegalovirus exposure and HLA in healthy donors. Overall study findings and caveats: By a later analysis, the bulk of CMV-associated TCR beta chains appeared HLA-restricted. CMV serostatus was the only recorded immune exposure for donors. Analysis performed later showed TCR beta chains linked to HLA being more clonally expanded than equally common others.

This CDR3 has 14 residues. V lost 5 bases and J lost 7; bases outside the gene matches: 5. CDR1 and CDR2 from the germline V gene are SGHTA and FQGNSA. Primers for the PCR totalled 60 Vbeta and 13 Jbeta. Generated by immunoSEQ multiplex PCR, the TCRdb table keeps only in-frame clones and is missing some. Of about 130,000 clones detected, about 76% appear once; the ten largest clones hold 6.5% to 8%. A remark on this clone: Antigen specificity is unknown.

The chain is built from TRBV7-2 and TRBJ2-1; 10 bases line up with TRBD2. The sample was PBMCs. The origin of this receptor is a man aged 35-49 years in good health and CMV-seropositive. CDR3 sequence reads: CASSPQRGGNEQFF. The CDR3 nucleotides are TGTGCCAGCAGCCCCCAGCGGGGGGGGAATGAGCAGTTCTTC. Complete variable domain (other parts from reference TRBV7-2 and TRBJ2-1): GAGVSQSPSNKVTEKGKDVELRCDPISGHTALYWYRQSLGQGLEFLIYFQGNSAPDKSGLPSDRFSAERTGGSVSTLTIQRTQQEDSAVYLCASSPQRGGNEQFFGPGTRLTVL.